The 31 T cell receptor beta chains in this list originate from one sample, sequenced in a study of T cell repertoires in cytomegalovirus infection. TCRdb redid the calling of the reads with MiXCR, one entry per CDR3 protein. The sample records over 100,000 distinct CDR3 sequences, about 30% being singletons. No antigens are known for them. The source material was CD8+ T cells from cultured PBMCs, sampled from culture after CMV antigen stimulation. Every receptor here comes from a human donor in good health (CMV status not recorded). Some clones in this sample may be carry-over from other donors' samples.

The sample holds a few counts of this clonotype. The V call is TRBV20-1, the J call TRBJ2-3, with D tentatively TRBD1 (5 bases). CDR3 length equals 15 residues. Trimming left V 1 base short and J 3 bases short, with 14 bases between. In germline, CDR1 is DFQATT, CDR2 SNEGSKA (reference sequence). CDR3 region: CSARVWQGQTDTQYF. The CDR3, as DNA: TGCAGTGCTAGAGTTTGGCAGGGCCAGACAGATACGCAGTATTTT.

The rearrangement links TRBV7-9 to TRBJ1-1, with a weak D call TRBD1 (6 bases). CDR1 and CDR2 (germline): SEHNR, FQNEAQ (reference sequence). Trimming pared 5 bases from V and 5 bases from J, leaving 12 bases between. This CDR3 contains 13 residues. The CDR3 spells CASSNTGRTEAFF. CDR3 sequence (DNA): TGTGCCAGCAGCAATACAGGGCGAACTGAAGCTTTCTTT.

This clonotype was picked up a small number of times. J is TRBJ2-7 and V is TRBV4-1; D possibly matches TRBD1 or TRBD2 (5 bases each). Trimming removed 1 base at V and 2 bases at J, with 12 bases between. Germline assignment: CDR1 MGHRA and CDR2 YSYEKL. The CDR3 sequence is 15 residues long. The CDR3 DNA follows: TGCGCCAGCAGCCAAGTGTACGGGGCCGCCTACGAGCAGTACTTC. Its translation is CASSQVYGAAYEQYF.

This clonotype was seen a handful of times. V usage is TRBV12-5 and J usage is TRBJ1-1, with TRBD1 matching over 8 bases. The CDR3 sequence is 16 residues long. V shed 6 bases and J 1 base; nucleotides not matched to a gene: 10. Germline CDR1 reads LGHNT; CDR2 reads FRNRAP. The CDR3 region has the DNA TGTGCTAGTGGATTCCGACCAGGGGGCAAGAACACTGAAGCTTTCTTT. Its translation is CASGFRPGGKNTEAFF.

This clonotype was observed at least ten times. The chain couples TRBV7-6 to TRBJ1-5; 7 bases fit TRBD1. The CDR3 sequence is 18 residues long. The V and J ends lost 0 bases and 0 bases, in that order; junction bases with no gene match: 8. The germline V gene has CDR1 SGHVS and CDR2 FNYEAQ. CDR3 DNA sequence: TGTGCCAGCAGCTTAGCACAGGGGATAGGATATAGCAATCAGCCCCAGCATTTT. It translates to CASSLAQGIGYSNQPQHF.

This sequence joins TRBV20-1 and TRBJ1-3, with D hard to call. The CDR3 extends over 15 amino acids. Germline V gene lookup returns CDR1 DFQATT and CDR2 SNEGSKA (reference sequence). The ends were cut back, 0 bases at V and 2 bases at J, with 11 bases in the middle. Here the CDR3 reads CSARDDRITGNTIYF. The CDR3 DNA follows: TGCAGTGCTAGAGATGATAGGATCACTGGAAACACCATATATTTT.

This clonotype has ten or more counts. The gene calls are TRBV11-1 and TRBJ2-7; 7 nucleotides match TRBD1. The junction had 7 bases not matched to a gene; V was cut back by 2 bases and J by 3 bases. The germline CDR1 and CDR2 sequences are SGHAT and FQDESV (reference sequence). This CDR3 contains 15 residues. CDR3 protein: CASSLSRDSFYEQYF. CDR3 DNA: TGTGCCAGCAGCTTAAGTCGGGACAGCTTCTACGAGCAGTACTTC.

The chain links TRBV3-1 to TRBJ2-7, with a possible D match to TRBD2 (6 bases). With 4 bases removed from V and 3 bases from J, the gap between germline ends came to 19 bases. Germline V gives CDR1 LGHDT, CDR2 YNNKEL (reference sequence). This CDR3 has 16 amino acids. The chain's CDR3 is CASSRNQVLGGYEQYF. The CDR3 bases are TGTGCCAGCAGCCGTAACCAGGTGCTGGGGGGCTACGAGCAGTACTTC.

The chain is built from TRBV13 and TRBJ2-2; D remains ambiguous. V lost 4 bases, J lost 5 bases, and 8 bases lay in between. Germline V gene sequence: CDR1 PRHDT, CDR2 FYEKMQ (reference sequence). There are 13 residues in the CDR3. CDR3 in DNA: TGTGCCAGCAGCTCAAGGGTAACCGGGGAGCTGTTTTTT. It yields the protein CASSSRVTGELFF.

This clonotype occurred many times. This chain connects TRBV7-9 to TRBJ1-1, with a tentative D call TRBD1 (5 bases). This CDR3 comprises 12 residues. V lost 5 bases and J 14 bases, leaving 18 bases between the germline ends. Per the germline V gene, CDR1 is SEHNR and CDR2 is FQNEAQ (reference sequence). In DNA, the CDR3 is TGTGCCAGCAGCCACTCCCCAGGGAATTGCTTCTTT. It codes for CASSHSPGNCFF. Full variable domain (outside the CDR3, taken from reference TRBV7-9 and TRBJ1-1): DTGVSQNPRHKITKRGQNVTFRCDPISEHNRLYWYRQTLGQGPEFLTYFQNEAQLEKSRLLSDRFSAERPKGSFSTLEIQRTEQGDSAMYLCASSHSPGNCFFGQGTRLTVV.

In its sample, this clonotype was seen a few times. This rearrangement joins TRBV2 to TRBJ1-1, with 7 bases that match TRBD1. CDR1 and CDR2 from the germline V gene are SNHLY and FYNNEI. This CDR3 comprises 15 residues. V shed 2 bases and J 5 bases; nucleotides not matched to a gene: 8. The CDR3 DNA follows: TGTGCCAGCAGTGAAAACAGGGGAGGTGGGACTGAAGCTTTCTTT. Amino acid sequence: CASSENRGGGTEAFF.

The chain has TRBV28 and TRBJ2-2, with 8 bases aligning to TRBD1. Germline V gene lookup returns CDR1 MDHEN and CDR2 SYDVKM. The trim removed 8 bases at V and 5 bases at J, leaving 4 bases unmatched. The CDR3 is made up of 13 amino acids. CDR3 in DNA: TGTGCCAGCCGACAGGGGTGGACCGGGGAGCTGTTTTTT. It is translated as CASRQGWTGELFF.

This clonotype has only a few counts. The rearrangement uses TRBV11-2 and TRBJ1-3; 7 positions agree with TRBD1. The V and J ends lost 5 bases and 1 base, in that order; junction bases with no gene match: 11. The germline gives CDR1 SGHAT, CDR2 FQNNGV. The CDR3 contains 17 residues. Here the CDR3 reads CASSPRGGGASGNTIYF. CDR3 DNA sequence: TGTGCCAGCAGCCCAAGGGGAGGGGGCGCTTCTGGAAACACCATATATTTT.

V gene TRBV2 combines with J gene TRBJ1-5, with D possibly TRBD1 on 5 matching bases. Germline lookup yields CDR1 SNHLY and CDR2 FYNNEI. V lost 3 bases and J lost 7, with 16 bases in between. The length of the CDR3 is 15 residues. CDR3 residues: CASSDKSGSRQPQHF. CDR3 bases: TGTGCCAGCAGTGACAAATCAGGGTCGCGACAGCCCCAGCATTTT.

The rearrangement links TRBV2 to TRBJ1-2; the D is unclear. V lost 3 bases to trimming and J lost 1 base, with 6 bases between them. Germline-derived CDR1 and CDR2 are SNHLY and FYNNEI. The CDR3 consists of 13 residues. CDR3 sequence: CASSDTLNYGYTF. CDR3 coding DNA: TGTGCCAGCAGTGACACACTTAACTATGGCTACACCTTC.

A few counts support this clonotype. V is TRBV5-4 and J is TRBJ1-6; D is unresolved. The germline V gene encodes CDR1 SGHNT and CDR2 YYREEE (reference sequence). The length of the CDR3 is 14 residues. V gave up 4 bases and J gave up 8 bases, with 13 bases separating them. The CDR3 sequence is CASSTPGPDSPLHF. The CDR3 DNA reads as TGTGCCAGCAGCACACCTGGGCCCGATTCACCCCTCCACTTT.

This clonotype was counted only a few times. The chain combines TRBV6-8 with TRBJ1-6; 7 bases align to TRBD1. V lost 4 bases, J lost 7 bases, and 13 bases stayed unmatched. Germline CDR1 is MNHGY and CDR2 is SAAAGT. This CDR3 contains 17 residues. The DNA for the CDR3 is TGTGCCAGCAGTTGGGACAGAAGCTCGAATCCAAATTCACCCCTCCACTTT. It encodes CASSWDRSSNPNSPLHF.

This clonotype was observed a few times. The J gene is TRBJ1-1, the V gene TRBV11-2; unclear D gene. The germline V and J ends were trimmed by 5 bases and 7 bases, with 14 bases remaining between them. Germline V gene sequence: CDR1 SGHAT, CDR2 FQNNGV. The CDR3 covers 13 residues. In DNA, the CDR3 is TGTGCCAGCAGCCCCGAGATCCCGTTTGAAGCTTTCTTT. Translation: CASSPEIPFEAFF.

This clonotype was picked up a small number of times. This sequence joins TRBV19 and TRBJ2-1, with a weak D call TRBD2 (5 bases). The CDR3 totals 16 residues. The V gene's germline CDR1 is LNHDA and CDR2 SQIVND (reference sequence). V lost 4 bases and J 2 bases, leaving 15 bases between the germline ends. The CDR3, as DNA: TGTGCCAGTAGTACCTTCGGGATCGGGACCTACAATGAGCAGTTCTTC. Its translation is CASSTFGIGTYNEQFF.

In its sample, this clonotype was seen many times. The V gene is TRBV7-2, the J gene TRBJ1-5, with TRBD1 as a possible D gene (6 bases). The V gene's germline CDR1 is SGHTA and CDR2 FQGNSA. V gave up 2 bases and J gave up 7 bases, with 15 bases separating them. The CDR3 contains 15 residues. CDR3 sequence (DNA): TGTGCCAGCAGCTTAAGTCCGGGGGCAGCCCAGCCCCAGCATTTT. It is translated as CASSLSPGAAQPQHF.

The count of this clonotype is one. The rearrangement uses TRBV5-6 and TRBJ1-1, with TRBD1 matching over 7 bases. V dropped 0 bases and J dropped 0; count of bases not matched to a gene: 17. Germline CDR1 SGHDT, CDR2 YYEEEE. This CDR3 region has 20 residues. CDR3 nucleotide sequence: TGTGCCAGCAGCTTGGCCATGGGGGGGCAGGGGGGAAAAATGAACACTGAAGCTTTCTTT. This sequence encodes CASSLAMGGQGGKMNTEAFF.

The chain employs TRBV5-1 and TRBJ1-1, with 8 nucleotides matching TRBD1. CDR1 is SGHRS and CDR2 is YFSETQ in the germline V gene. V gave up 0 bases and J gave up 4 bases; unmatched junction bases: 11. The CDR3 consists of 17 residues. CDR3 sequence reads: CASSLDWTGSVATEAFF. DNA for the CDR3: TGCGCCAGCAGCTTGGATTGGACAGGGTCGGTGGCCACTGAAGCTTTCTTT.

This clonotype showed up just a few times. The chain employs TRBV6-5 and TRBJ2-3, with no clear D. The CDR3 consists of 14 residues. The germline CDR1 and CDR2 sequences are MNHEY and SVGAGI. Trimming pared 2 bases from V and 2 bases from J, leaving 8 bases between. The CDR3 sequence: CASSYEQDTDTQYF. For the CDR3, the DNA is TGTGCCAGCAGTTACGAACAAGACACAGATACGCAGTATTTT.

This chain connects TRBV7-6 to TRBJ2-7; D gene uncertain. The CDR3 spans 14 residues. Germline loops: CDR1 SGHVS, CDR2 FNYEAQ. Trimming pared 5 bases from V and 2 bases from J, leaving 13 bases between. For the CDR3, the DNA is TGTGCCAGCAGCGGTGTAAAGGATCCCTACGAGCAGTACTTC. It encodes CASSGVKDPYEQYF. Filled out from reference TRBV7-6 and TRBJ2-7, the complete variable domain reads GAGVSQSPRYKVTKRGQDVALRCDPISGHVSLYWYRQALGQGPEFLTYFNYEAQQDKSGLPNDRFSAERPEGSISTLTIQRTEQRDSAMYRCASSGVKDPYEQYFGPGTRLTVT.

This clonotype was observed a few times. This sequence joins TRBV10-3 and TRBJ1-1; 9 positions agree with TRBD1. Trimming took 1 base from V and 6 from J; bases not matched to a gene: 6. Germline V gene lookup returns CDR1 ENHRY and CDR2 SYGVKD. This CDR3 is built from 15 residues. This CDR3 reads CAISELMTGGAEAFF. The CDR3 region has the DNA TGTGCCATCAGTGAGTTGATGACAGGGGGTGCTGAAGCTTTCTTT.

The V and J genes are TRBV20-1 and TRBJ1-2; D unresolved. CDR1 and CDR2 from the germline V gene are DFQATT and SNEGSKA (reference sequence). The CDR3 has 14 amino acids. Trimming removed 0 bases at V and 3 bases at J, with 11 bases between. DNA of the CDR3: TGCAGTGCTAGAGAGGGCCAGATCCACTATGGCTACACCTTC. Its translation: CSAREGQIHYGYTF.

This clonotype occurred many times. V usage is TRBV12-3 or TRBV12-4 and J usage is TRBJ1-2; D remains ambiguous. The CDR3 has 17 residues. Trimming shortened V by 3 bases and J by 0 bases, and 17 bases separated the two germline ends. CDR3 amino acids: CASSLFRLPGSNYGYTF. DNA of the CDR3: TGTGCCAGCAGTTTGTTTCGATTGCCCGGATCTAACTATGGCTACACCTTC.

V gene TRBV7-6 combines with J gene TRBJ2-7; 10 nucleotides align to TRBD1. There are 13 residues in the CDR3. Trimming cost V 11 bases and J 0 bases; bases outside gene matches: 4. Germline CDR1 is SGHVS and CDR2 is FNYEAQ. In DNA, the CDR3 is TGTGCCTCGGGACAGGGGAGCTCCTACGAGCAGTACTTC. Protein product: CASGQGSSYEQYF.

This chain links TRBV4-1 with TRBJ2-1; 9 nucleotides line up with TRBD2. CDR1 MGHRA and CDR2 YSYEKL come from the germline V gene. Losses at the gene ends were 4 bases for V and 5 bases for J; bases not matched to a gene: 6. There are 15 residues in the CDR3. For the CDR3, the DNA is TGCGCCAGCAGCCTTATAGCGGGGGCAGACAATGAGCAGTTCTTC. It encodes CASSLIAGADNEQFF.

The chain uses TRBV13 and TRBJ2-5; D possibly matches TRBD1 or TRBD2 (5 bases each). CDR3 size: 15 residues. Trimming stripped 3 bases from V and 3 bases from J, with 14 bases between. Germline CDR1 and CDR2: PRHDT and FYEKMQ (reference sequence). CDR3 residues: CASSLAGTREETQYF. The CDR3 DNA reads as TGTGCCAGCAGCTTGGCCGGGACCCGGGAAGAGACCCAGTACTTC. Variable domain in full (rest from reference TRBV13 and TRBJ2-5): AAGVIQSPRHLIKEKRETATLKCYPIPRHDTVYWYQQGPGQDPQFLISFYEKMQSDKGSIPDRFSAQQFSDYHSELNMSSLELGDSALYFCASSLAGTREETQYFGPGTRLLVL.

This chain joins TRBV3-1 and TRBJ2-3, with unresolved D. V lost 4 bases and J lost 2, with 10 bases in between. The CDR3 sequence is 14 residues long. Germline loops: CDR1 LGHDT, CDR2 YNNKEL (reference sequence). The CDR3 bases are TGTGCCAGCAGCCCGATCCCCCACACAGATACGCAGTATTTT. This sequence encodes CASSPIPHTDTQYF.